This T cell receptor (beta chain) emerged from a study of sequential checkpoint blockade in melanoma (dated by TCRdb to the late 2010s). Broadly, across the study: Patients were assigned by 1:1 randomization to either first-line nivolumab followed by ipilimumab (arm A) or ipilimumab followed by nivolumab (arm B). Maintenance nivolumab came after each of the two trial sequences. Here is what the overall study found, with its caveats: The response-prediction model combining TCR metrics and mutation burden needs validation in larger, independent patient cohorts.

TCRbeta CDR3 regions were immunosequenced from genomic DNA with the immunoSEQ Assay. Prior to high-throughput sequencing, genomic DNA was amplified by bias-controlled multiplex PCR. In the paper's pipeline: To quantify the absolute abundance of each unique TCRbeta CDR3 region, the sequences were collapsed and filtered. Clonality, defined as 1 minus Pielou's evenness, was calculated using productive rearrangements only. Clones with significantly greater frequencies in on-treatment versus baseline samples were identified using a previously published method. This immuneACCESS table, as held by TCRdb, lists in-frame sequences with V and J called but not all clones. Of the missing ones, under half trace to an unresolved V gene in checked studies; the others have no known cause. The V and J calls and clone size are taken from that table; D and trimming were inferred from the DNA. The sample contains about 29,000 clones, 70% to 80% of them found a single time. Jointly, the top ten make up roughly 20% of the sample.

Note on this clone: What antigen it recognizes has not been identified. No base qualities exist here, and no much larger clone lies one base off it.

CDR1 and CDR2 were assigned from the germline V gene as SQVTM and ANQGSEA. V is shortened by 4 bases, J by 9 bases, and the region joining them spans 10 bases. The CDR3 contains 11 residues, cysteine and phenylalanine counted. The kept DNA is CDR3 alone, 33 bases in frame from the first base. Sample treatment or condition, as interpreted from the label and publication: randomized to nivolumab then ipilimumab (arm A) or the reverse (arm B). None of the patients in the trial had previously been given DNA-damaging chemotherapy. Thawed PBMCs were sorted on a FACS Aria II flow cytometer to isolate live CD3+CD8+ cells negative for CD19 and CD56. Samples were obtained from patients with melanoma enrolled in CheckMate 064, a randomized, open-label phase II trial of sequential checkpoint blockade. Peripheral blood mononuclear cells were collected by leukapheresis, purified with Ficoll-Paque, and frozen in human serum with around 10% DMSO. Purity of sorted blood CD3+CD8+ cells was verified at >98% immediately after sorting, followed by DNA extraction.

The receptor comes from a human donor with melanoma. The sequences come from CD8+ T cells sorted from blood (inferred from file names), collected from a patient given nivolumab and ipilimumab in sequence. The rearranged segments are TRBV29-1 and TRBJ2-1, and possibly TRBD2, on 6 matching bases. The CDR3 in this case is CSVGPGVEQFF. The DNA is TGCAGCGTTGGGCCGGGGGTTGAGCAGTTCTTC.